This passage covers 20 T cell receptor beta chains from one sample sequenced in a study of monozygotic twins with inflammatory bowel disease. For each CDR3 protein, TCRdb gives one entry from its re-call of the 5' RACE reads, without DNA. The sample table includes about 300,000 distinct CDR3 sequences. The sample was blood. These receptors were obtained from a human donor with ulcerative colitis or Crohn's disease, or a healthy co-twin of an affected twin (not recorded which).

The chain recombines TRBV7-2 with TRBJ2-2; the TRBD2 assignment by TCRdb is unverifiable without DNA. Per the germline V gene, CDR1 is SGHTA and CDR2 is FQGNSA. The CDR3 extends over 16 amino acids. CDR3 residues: CASSLTPGTVTGELFF.

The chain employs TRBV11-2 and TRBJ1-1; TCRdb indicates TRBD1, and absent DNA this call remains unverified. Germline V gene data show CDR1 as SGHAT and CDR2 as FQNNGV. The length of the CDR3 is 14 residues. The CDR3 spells CASSRPPYDWTAFF.

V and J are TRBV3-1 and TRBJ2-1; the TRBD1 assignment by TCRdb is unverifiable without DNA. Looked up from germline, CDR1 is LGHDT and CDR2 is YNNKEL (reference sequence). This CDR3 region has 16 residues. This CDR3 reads CASSQSPGPQYNEQFF.

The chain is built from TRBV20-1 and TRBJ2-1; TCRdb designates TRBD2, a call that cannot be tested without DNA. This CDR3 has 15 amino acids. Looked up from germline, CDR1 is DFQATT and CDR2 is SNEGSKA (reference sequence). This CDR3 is CSAPPGLAFYNEQFF.

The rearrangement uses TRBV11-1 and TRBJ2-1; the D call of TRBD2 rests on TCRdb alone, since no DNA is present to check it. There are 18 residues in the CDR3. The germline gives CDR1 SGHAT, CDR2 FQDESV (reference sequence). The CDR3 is CASSPGLARDSSYNEQFF.

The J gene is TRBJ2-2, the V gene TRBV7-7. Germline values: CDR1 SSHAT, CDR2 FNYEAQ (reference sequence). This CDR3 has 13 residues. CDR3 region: CASSSSHSGELFF.

This CDR3 reads CASSFGPGSPLHF. The gene calls are TRBV27 and TRBJ1-6; TCRdb gives TRBD1 as the D gene, but with no DNA this cannot be confirmed. Germline V gives CDR1 MNHEY, CDR2 SMNVEV (reference sequence). The CDR3 loop spans 13 amino acids.

The CDR3 is CATSRHGGSRHSGANVLTF. V is TRBV15 and J is TRBJ2-6; the TCRdb call, TRBD1, lacks DNA for checking. Germline lookup yields CDR1 LNHNV and CDR2 YYDKDF (reference sequence). This CDR3 has 19 residues.

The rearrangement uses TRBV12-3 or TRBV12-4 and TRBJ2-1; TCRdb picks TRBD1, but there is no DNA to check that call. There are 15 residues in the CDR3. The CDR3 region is CASSLYGTGDNEQFF.

CDR3 region: CASSTQEGLGELFF. The J gene is TRBJ2-2, the V gene TRBV18; TCRdb's D gene call, TRBD2, goes unchecked for lack of DNA. From germline, CDR1 is KGHSH and CDR2 LQKENI. The CDR3 covers 14 residues.

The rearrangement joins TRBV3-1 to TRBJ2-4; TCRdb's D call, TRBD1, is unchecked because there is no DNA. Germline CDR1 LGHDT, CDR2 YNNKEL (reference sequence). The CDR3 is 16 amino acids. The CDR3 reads CASSHGGHFAKNIQYF.

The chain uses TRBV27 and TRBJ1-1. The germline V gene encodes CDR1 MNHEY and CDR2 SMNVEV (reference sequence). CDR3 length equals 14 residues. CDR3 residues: CASSLYIAGTEAFF.

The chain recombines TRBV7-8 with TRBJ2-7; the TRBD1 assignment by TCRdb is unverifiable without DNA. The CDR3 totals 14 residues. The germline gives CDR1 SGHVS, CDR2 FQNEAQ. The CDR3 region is CASSLPGRGDEQYF.

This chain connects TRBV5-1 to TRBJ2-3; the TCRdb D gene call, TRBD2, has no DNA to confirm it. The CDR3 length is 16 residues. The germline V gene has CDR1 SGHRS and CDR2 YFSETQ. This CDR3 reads CASSLGGGSSTDTQYF.

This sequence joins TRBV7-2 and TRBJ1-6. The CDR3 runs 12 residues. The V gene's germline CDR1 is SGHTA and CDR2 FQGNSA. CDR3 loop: CASSLERKPLHF.

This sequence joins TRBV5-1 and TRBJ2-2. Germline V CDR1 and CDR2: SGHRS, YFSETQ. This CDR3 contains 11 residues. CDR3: CASGLFGELFF.

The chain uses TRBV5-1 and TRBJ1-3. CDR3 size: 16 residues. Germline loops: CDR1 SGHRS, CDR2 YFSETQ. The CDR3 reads CASSLANGGSGNTIYF.

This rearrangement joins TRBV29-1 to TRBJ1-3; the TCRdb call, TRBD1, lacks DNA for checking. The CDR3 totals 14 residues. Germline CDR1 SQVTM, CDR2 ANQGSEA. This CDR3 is CSVQTGTAGNTIYF.

CDR3 region: CASSWVTGGQETQYF. This rearrangement joins TRBV5-4 to TRBJ2-5; the D gene TCRdb calls, TRBD1, cannot be checked with no DNA. The CDR3 loop spans 15 amino acids. Germline CDR1 SGHNT, CDR2 YYREEE (reference sequence).

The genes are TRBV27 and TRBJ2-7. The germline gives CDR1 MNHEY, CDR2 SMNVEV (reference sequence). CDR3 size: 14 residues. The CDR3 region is CASRGPRSSYEQYF.